This T cell receptor beta chain appears in the sequencing data of a study of neurological immune-mediated disorders. The CDR3 length is 14 residues. Trimming took off 3 bases at V and 3 bases at J, with 12 bases between the two ends. The authors made cDNA by 5'RACE with 10-nucleotide random UMIs. Every sequencing run generated in excess of 170 million TCR-beta sequences. These sequences covered 15-18 subjects. TCRdb recomputed calls from the 5' RACE reads with MiXCR, one row per CDR3 protein. The sample has about 79,000 distinct CDR3 sequences, roughly 14% seen once. Serving as healthy controls were blood bank volunteers based in Maryland, USA. Details on this clonotype: Its matching antigen is unknown.

Study results and limitations: In HTLV-1-associated myelopathy, TCR clonal expansion was greatest, whereas multiple sclerosis had the least, falling below healthy controls.

The sample was PBMCs. V usage is TRBV12-3 or TRBV12-4 and J usage is TRBJ2-7; D uncertain. The TCR was taken from a woman aged 45-60 years in good health. The DNA for the CDR3 is TGTGCCAGCAGTTTCTCCCCATCGAACTACGAGCAGTACTTC. This encodes CASSFSPSNYEQYF.